These T cell receptor beta chains were read from a single sample in a study of CD4 T cells in relation to SARS-CoV-2 and coronaviruses. These receptors' targets are unknown. This table comes from immunoSEQ multiplex PCR, and its TCRdb copy is limited to in-frame clones, with some not included. The data show some 30,000 clones, approximately 80% seen once. The material sequenced was CD4+ T cells from PBMCs, cultured in vitro. All receptors derive from a human donor in good health. CDR3s leave out the opening cysteine and the closing phenylalanine or tryptophan. Each record gives: V gene, J gene, clone size, D gene, CDR3 protein. The D gene is left open where the match is weak. Clone sizes are given selectively: once, few, many, or a class where the clone is expanded.

V gene: TRBV5-6
J gene: TRBJ2-5
clone size: -
D gene: -
CDR3 protein: ASSLANQGWETQY

V gene: TRBV6-2/TRBV6-3
J gene: TRBJ2-3
clone size: -
D gene: -
CDR3 protein: ASSYVLITDTQY

V gene: TRBV20-1
J gene: TRBJ1-2
clone size: few
D gene: -
CDR3 protein: SASMGGTYGYT

V gene: TRBV9
J gene: TRBJ1-1
clone size: -
D gene: -
CDR3 protein: ASRDGRGNTEAF

V gene: TRBV5-1
J gene: TRBJ1-1
clone size: -
D gene: TRBD1
CDR3 protein: ASSRGQGVALNTEAF

V gene: TRBV2
J gene: TRBJ2-7
clone size: -
D gene: TRBD2
CDR3 protein: ASSDPTEASGRPEQY

V gene: TRBV19
J gene: TRBJ1-6
clone size: -
D gene: TRBD1
CDR3 protein: ASSEGTGHNSPLH

V gene: TRBV6-5
J gene: TRBJ1-1
clone size: -
D gene: -
CDR3 protein: ASTGGQNTEAF

V gene: TRBV6-5
J gene: TRBJ1-4
clone size: -
D gene: TRBD1
CDR3 protein: ASSYGGQGNEKLF

V gene: TRBV11-2
J gene: TRBJ2-5
clone size: -
D gene: TRBD1
CDR3 protein: ASSFGTGIQETQY

V gene: TRBV7-8
J gene: TRBJ2-2
clone size: -
D gene: TRBD2
CDR3 protein: ASRRAGGHGELF